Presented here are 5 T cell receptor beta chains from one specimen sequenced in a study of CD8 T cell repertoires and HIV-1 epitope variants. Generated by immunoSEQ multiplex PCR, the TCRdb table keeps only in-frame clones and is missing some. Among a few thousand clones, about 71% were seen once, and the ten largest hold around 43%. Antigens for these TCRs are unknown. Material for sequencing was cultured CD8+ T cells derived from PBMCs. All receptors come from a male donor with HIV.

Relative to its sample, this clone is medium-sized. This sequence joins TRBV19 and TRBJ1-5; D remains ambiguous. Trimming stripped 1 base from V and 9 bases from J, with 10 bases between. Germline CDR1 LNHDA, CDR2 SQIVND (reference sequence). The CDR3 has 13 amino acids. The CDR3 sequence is CASSIVPEGPQHF. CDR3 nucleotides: TGTGCCAGTAGTATAGTTCCGGAGGGGCCCCAGCATTTT.

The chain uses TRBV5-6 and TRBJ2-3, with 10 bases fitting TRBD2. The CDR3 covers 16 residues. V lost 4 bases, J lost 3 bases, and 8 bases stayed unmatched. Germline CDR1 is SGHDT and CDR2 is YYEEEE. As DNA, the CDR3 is TGTGCCAGCAGCCCCACTAGCGGGAAAGATACAGATACGCAGTATTTT. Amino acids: CASSPTSGKDTDTQYF.

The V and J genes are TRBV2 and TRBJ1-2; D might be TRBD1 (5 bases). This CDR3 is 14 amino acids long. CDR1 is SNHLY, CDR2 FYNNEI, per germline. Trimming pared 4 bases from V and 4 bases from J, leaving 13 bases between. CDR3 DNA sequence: TGTGCCAGCAGTGTTCCGACAGAAGCCTATGGCTACACCTTC. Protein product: CASSVPTEAYGYTF.

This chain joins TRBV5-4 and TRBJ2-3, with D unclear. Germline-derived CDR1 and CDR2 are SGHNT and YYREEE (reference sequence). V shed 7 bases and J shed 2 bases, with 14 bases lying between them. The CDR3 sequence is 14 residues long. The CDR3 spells CASGPGPLTDTQYF. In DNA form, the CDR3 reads TGTGCCAGCGGACCGGGTCCGCTCACAGATACGCAGTATTTT. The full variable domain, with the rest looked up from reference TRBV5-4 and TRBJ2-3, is ETGVTQSPTHLIKTRGQQVTLRCSSQSGHNTVSWYQQALGQGPQFIFQYYREEENGRGNFPPRFSGLQFPNYSSELNVNALELDDSALYLCASGPGPLTDTQYFGPGTRLTVL.

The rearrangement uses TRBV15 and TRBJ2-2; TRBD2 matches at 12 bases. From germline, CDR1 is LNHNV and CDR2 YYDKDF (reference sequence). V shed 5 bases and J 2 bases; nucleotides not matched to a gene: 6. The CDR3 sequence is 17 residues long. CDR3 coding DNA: TGTGCCACCAGCGGGAGACTAGCGGGAGTTAACACCGGGGAGCTGTTTTTT. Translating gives CATSGRLAGVNTGELFF.